This T cell receptor beta chain was identified during a study of human T cells and chemical hapten exposure. Points from the study as a whole: Sensitization with DPC brought no change to TCRs above 1 in 1000 in frequency.

Concerning this clonotype itself: Its specificity is unknown. The junction does not match germline at one end; this may be a read error.

Time point: patch test 1, 2 weeks after DPC sensitization. The treatment is: therapeutic diphenylcyclopropenone sensitization with weekly scalp DPC. Prior to application of each patch test, blood was drawn. Before extraction, the whole blood was not fractionated, and total RNA was taken from it. TCRdb re-derived calls from the RACE reads in MiXCR, one entry per CDR3 protein. This table holds around 100,000 distinct CDR3 sequences, approximately 11% found once. The CDR3 loop spans 12 amino acids. CDR1 and CDR2 from the germline V gene are SGHTA and FQGNSA. Sequenced material: whole blood, taken in connection with sensitization to the hapten diphenylcyclopropenone (DPC). This clonotype was obtained from a middle-aged woman with alopecia areata. Some clones in this sample may be carry-over from other donors' samples. The chain couples TRBV7-2 to TRBJ2-7, with a tentative D call TRBD2 (6 bases). CDR3 coding DNA: TGTGCCAGCAGCCGGAGGGGAGAGCTGCAGAACTTC. Its protein product is CASSRRGELQNF.